A single sample gave rise to the 22 T cell receptor beta chains below, sequenced in a study of shared clonotypes between healthy human individuals. The assay was immunoSEQ multiplex PCR, and TCRdb's table has in-frame clones only and misses some. The top ten clones hold 0.9% to 1.5% of a sample with some 2 million clones, roughly 94% of them seen once. CD45RO-negative CD8 cells positively selected for CCR7 made up the naive population, which excluded terminally differentiated effector memory CD45RA+ cells. Sequencing was done on a sample of naive CD8+ T cells sorted from blood. The receptors derive from a man aged 18 to 30 in good health.

The V and J genes are TRBV5-6 and TRBJ1-2; the match to TRBD1 covers 9 bases. Trimming at V came to 4 bases and at J to 2 bases, leaving 9 bases not matched to a gene. CDR1 and CDR2 (germline): SGHDT, YYEEEE. This CDR3 spans 16 amino acids. The CDR3 DNA reads as TGTGCCAGCAGCCTAGTGGGACAGGGACTCAACTATGGCTACACCTTC. Its protein product is CASSLVGQGLNYGYTF.

The genes are TRBV5-1 and TRBJ1-6; no definite D call. Per germline, CDR1 SGHRS and CDR2 YFSETQ. The V and J ends lost 0 bases and 8 bases respectively, with 9 bases between them. This CDR3 contains 14 residues. This CDR3 is CASSLDGWDSPLHF. Written as DNA, the CDR3 is TGCGCCAGCAGCTTGGACGGGTGGGATTCACCCCTCCACTTT.

This clone was counted a few times. The rearrangement joins TRBV5-1 to TRBJ1-6; 8 bases are shared with TRBD1. From germline, CDR1 is SGHRS and CDR2 YFSETQ. CDR3 length: 14 amino acids. J gave up 9 bases and V 3 bases, and 5 bases lay outside the gene matches. CDR3 in DNA: TGCGCCAGCAGCTCCGGACAGGGAGCTTCACCCCTCCACTTT. Its translation is CASSSGQGASPLHF.

This chain uses TRBV10-1 with TRBJ2-5, with unresolved D. The CDR3 has 15 amino acids. Trimming stripped 4 bases from V and 1 base from J, with 13 bases between. Per germline, CDR1 WNHNN and CDR2 SYGVQD (reference sequence). DNA of the CDR3: TGCGCCAGCAGTGTGGGCAGGAACTCCCAAGAGACCCAGTACTTC. Its translation: CASSVGRNSQETQYF.

The chain employs TRBV2 and TRBJ2-6; unclear D gene. CDR1 is SNHLY, CDR2 FYNNEI, per germline. The V gene lost 3 bases and the J gene lost 4 bases, with 13 bases spanning the gap. This CDR3 is built from 16 residues. CDR3 amino acids: CASSDTFLTGANVLTF. In nucleotides, the CDR3 is TGTGCCAGCAGTGACACATTCCTGACCGGGGCCAACGTCCTGACTTTC.

The chain links TRBV6-1 to TRBJ2-5; D uncertain. V was cut by 1 base and J by 9 bases, with 6 bases left in between. The CDR3 runs to 11 residues. The germline gives CDR1 MNHNS, CDR2 SASEGT. CDR3 DNA: TGTGCCAGCAGTGAAGGTGGGGCCCAGTACTTC. Protein product: CASSEGGAQYF.

The genes are TRBV2 and TRBJ2-3, with D possibly matching TRBD2 (5 bases). From germline, CDR1 is SNHLY and CDR2 FYNNEI. This CDR3 comprises 13 residues. Trimming shortened V by 10 bases and J by 5 bases, and 16 bases separated the two germline ends. The CDR3 loop reads CAKPGLEGDTQYF. The CDR3 nucleotides read TGTGCCAAACCGGGCCTAGAGGGAGATACGCAGTATTTT. Complete variable domain (other parts from reference TRBV2 and TRBJ2-3): EPEVTQTPSHQVTQMGQEVILRCVPISNHLYFYWYRQILGQKVEFLVSFYNNEISEKSEIFDDQFSVERPDGSNFTLKIRSTKLEDSAMYFCAKPGLEGDTQYFGPGTRLTVL.

This chain uses TRBV28 with TRBJ1-2; D is perhaps TRBD1 (5 bases). This CDR3 contains 15 residues. V gave up 8 bases and J gave up 2 bases, with 18 bases separating them. Germline V gene lookup returns CDR1 MDHEN and CDR2 SYDVKM. CDR3 in amino acids: CASDDGAARNYGYTF. The CDR3 nucleotides read TGTGCCAGCGACGACGGGGCCGCTAGGAACTATGGCTACACCTTC.

The chain carries TRBV7-3 and TRBJ2-1; D gene uncertain. V lost 3 bases to trimming and J lost 5 bases, with 11 bases between them. Germline V lookup: CDR1 SGHTA, CDR2 FQGTGA. This CDR3 has 14 amino acids. The CDR3 reads CASSLSGFNNEQFF. The CDR3 bases are TGTGCCAGCAGCTTGTCAGGCTTCAACAATGAGCAGTTCTTC.

This chain's CDR3 is CASSYGQGYVSFF. The DNA of the CDR3 is TGTGCCAGCAGTTACGGACAGGGGTACGTCTCTTTCTTT. J is TRBJ1-1 and V is TRBV6-5; 9 positions match TRBD1. The germline gives CDR1 MNHEY, CDR2 SVGAGI. The length of the CDR3 is 13 residues. Trimming removed 2 bases from V and 12 bases from J; junction bases left unmatched: 7.

J is TRBJ2-7 and V is TRBV16; TRBD1 might be the D (6 bases). Trimming removed 3 bases at V and 5 bases at J, with 8 bases between. CDR1 and CDR2 from the germline V gene are KGHSY and FQNENV. The CDR3 has 12 amino acids. As DNA, the CDR3 is TGTGCCAGCAGCCAGGCAGGGGACGAGCAGTACTTC. This codes for CASSQAGDEQYF.

CDR3 amino acids: CASSLGFGQNTEAFF. For the CDR3, the DNA is TGTGCCAGCAGCTTGGGTTTCGGGCAGAACACTGAAGCTTTCTTT. This sequence joins TRBV13 and TRBJ1-1; the D is unclear. Germline V CDR1 and CDR2: PRHDT, FYEKMQ (reference sequence). CDR3 length: 15 residues. V was cut by 3 bases and J by 1 base, with 12 bases left in between.

For this clone: Other DNA sequences in the same sample also yield this CDR3. V is TRBV6-6 and J is TRBJ1-1; D gene ambiguous. CDR1 and CDR2 (germline): MNHNY, SVGAGI (reference sequence). V lost 3 bases and J lost 5, with 10 bases in between. CDR3 length: 13 residues. DNA for the CDR3: TGTGCCAGCAGTTATCTTGGGAATACTGAAGCTTTCTTT. Amino acid sequence: CASSYLGNTEAFF.

This chain uses TRBV4-1 with TRBJ1-2, with D possibly being TRBD1 (5 bases). Germline V gene data show CDR1 as MGHRA and CDR2 as YSYEKL. V was trimmed by 4 bases and J by 8 bases, leaving 14 bases between them. The CDR3 is made up of 13 amino acids. The CDR3 protein is CASSPGTSGGYTF. CDR3 DNA: TGCGCCAGCAGCCCGGGGACGTCTGGGGGCTACACCTTC.

The chain employs TRBV27 and TRBJ1-2; tentatively, D is TRBD1 (5 bases). V lost 0 bases to trimming and J lost 0 bases, with 8 bases between them. The CDR3 sequence is 15 residues long. Germline CDR1 reads MNHEY; CDR2 reads SMNVEV (reference sequence). CDR3 loop: CASSLSTGANYGYTF. The CDR3 DNA is TGTGCCAGCAGTTTATCCACAGGAGCTAACTATGGCTACACCTTC.

The chain is built from TRBV4-1 and TRBJ2-1, with 12 bases that match TRBD1. Germline V gene sequence: CDR1 MGHRA, CDR2 YSYEKL. The CDR3 consists of 16 residues. Losses at the gene ends were 4 bases for V and 9 bases for J; bases not matched to a gene: 10. CDR3 loop: CASSRTPGTGGVEQFF. The DNA for the CDR3 is TGCGCCAGCAGCCGCACTCCAGGGACAGGGGGCGTTGAGCAGTTCTTC.

A note on this clone: At the DNA level, this CDR3 is encoded by other sequences in the same sample as well. The chain carries TRBV28 and TRBJ1-5, with D perhaps TRBD1 (6 bases). The CDR3 contains 14 residues. Trimming shortened V by 3 bases and J by 7 bases, and 13 bases separated the two germline ends. Germline V gene lookup returns CDR1 MDHEN and CDR2 SYDVKM. CDR3 sequence reads: CASSFGGDNQPQHF. CDR3 sequence (DNA): TGTGCCAGCAGTTTTGGCGGGGACAACCAGCCCCAGCATTTT.

Comment on this clone: This sample includes further DNA sequences coding for the same CDR3. The CDR3 DNA follows: TGTGCCAGCAGTTTCCAGGGAAGCGGGGAGCTGTTTTTT. Protein sequence: CASSFQGSGELFF. The rearrangement uses TRBV27 and TRBJ2-2; a possible D gene is TRBD1 (5 bases). Germline values: CDR1 MNHEY, CDR2 SMNVEV (reference sequence). V shed 3 bases and J shed 7 bases, with 9 bases lying between them. This CDR3 region has 13 residues.

For this clone: The sample contains more than one DNA sequence encoding this CDR3. CDR3 nucleotide sequence: TGTGCCAGCAGCTTGACAGGGGGGGGCTACGAGCAGTACTTC. Its protein product is CASSLTGGGYEQYF. The gene calls are TRBV5-8 and TRBJ2-7, with D tentatively TRBD1 (8 bases). Looked up from germline, CDR1 is SGHTS and CDR2 is YDEGEE. The germline V and J ends were trimmed by 1 base and 3 bases, with 11 bases remaining between them. The CDR3 is made up of 14 amino acids.

This sequence joins TRBV9 and TRBJ1-1; D gene uncertain. Trimming stripped 5 bases from V and 5 bases from J, with 13 bases between. The CDR3 spans 13 residues. Germline V lookup: CDR1 SGDLS, CDR2 YYNGEE. The DNA for the CDR3 is TGTGCCAGCAGTGGGGAGGTAACAACTGAAGCTTTCTTT. Protein sequence: CASSGEVTTEAFF.

The gene calls are TRBV13 and TRBJ2-2; TRBD1 or TRBD2 may be the D gene (5 bases each). CDR1 and CDR2 from the germline V gene are PRHDT and FYEKMQ (reference sequence). V lost 3 bases and J 3 bases, leaving 8 bases between the germline ends. The CDR3 length is 14 residues. CDR3 nucleotide sequence: TGTGCCAGCAGCTTTATGGGGGACACCGGGGAGCTGTTTTTT. Its translation: CASSFMGDTGELFF.

To note about this clone: Other nucleotide sequences from this sample produce the same CDR3. The V call is TRBV27, the J call TRBJ1-2; no clear D. Germline assignment: CDR1 MNHEY and CDR2 SMNVEV (reference sequence). The CDR3 is 13 residues long. The V end lost 3 bases, the J end lost 4 bases, and 9 bases lay between the germline ends. CDR3 sequence (DNA): TGTGCCAGCAGTTTGTCTGGTTTCTATGGCTACACCTTC. This sequence encodes CASSLSGFYGYTF.